The TCR beta chain under discussion was sequenced for a study of T cells in Graves' hyperthyroidism and ophthalmopathy. TCR beta CDR3 regions were amplified from RNA transcripts. HTBI primers were employed in a first-round RT-PCR of the TCR CDR3. TCRdb recomputed calls from the multiplex PCR reads with MiXCR, one row per CDR3 protein. The data contain some 300,000 distinct CDR3 sequences, approximately 15% of them singletons. Fresh 10 ml peripheral blood yielded PBMCs. This clonotype was recorded at least ten times. The CDR3 runs 16 residues. V lost 5 bases and J 7 bases, leaving 22 bases between the germline ends. From germline, CDR1 is SGHAT and CDR2 FQNNGV.

Sequences were obtained from blood. The clonotype comes from a woman between 35 and 50 years old with Graves' hyperthyroidism. The chain uses TRBV11-2 and TRBJ2-3; TRBD2 is a possible D gene (6 bases). The chain's CDR3 is CASSNGGGTIAHTQYF. For the CDR3, the DNA is TGTGCCAGCAGCAACGGCGGCGGGACGATTGCCCATACGCAGTATTTT.